The entry that follows covers one TCR beta chain sequence. The data are from a study of control samples from healthy donors and cancer patients. Sequenced by immunoSEQ multiplex PCR; TCRdb stores in-frame clones only, minus some. Of some 89,000 clones in the sample, over 65% were seen once. V shed 4 bases, J shed 2 bases, and the junction held 8 bases outside the gene matches. CDR3 length: 15 residues. Germline V gene sequence: CDR1 SGHRS, CDR2 YFSETQ. Sequences were obtained from blood. V gene TRBV5-1 combines with J gene TRBJ2-7; 8 bases agree with TRBD2. The sequence derives from a woman in her 40s in good health. Here the CDR3 reads CASSPTPGLAYEQYF. CDR3 nucleotides: TGCGCCAGCAGCCCAACCCCGGGACTAGCCTACGAGCAGTACTTC.